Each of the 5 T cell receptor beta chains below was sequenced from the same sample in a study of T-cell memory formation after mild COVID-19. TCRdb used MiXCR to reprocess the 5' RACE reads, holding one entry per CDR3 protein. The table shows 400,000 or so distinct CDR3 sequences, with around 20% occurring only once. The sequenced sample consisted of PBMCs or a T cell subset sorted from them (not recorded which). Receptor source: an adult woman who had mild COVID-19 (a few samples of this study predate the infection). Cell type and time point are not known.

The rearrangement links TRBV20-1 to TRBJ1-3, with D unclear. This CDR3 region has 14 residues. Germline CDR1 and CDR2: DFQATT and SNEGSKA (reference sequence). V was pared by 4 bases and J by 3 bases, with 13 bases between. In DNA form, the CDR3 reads TGCAGTGCTACGGCCAGCTCCTTTGGAAACACCATATATTTT. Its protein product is CSATASSFGNTIYF.

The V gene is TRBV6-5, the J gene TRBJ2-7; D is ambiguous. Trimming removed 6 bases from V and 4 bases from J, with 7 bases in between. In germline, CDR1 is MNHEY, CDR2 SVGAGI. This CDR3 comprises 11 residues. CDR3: CASSHRYEQYF. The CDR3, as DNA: TGTGCCAGCAGCCACCGTTACGAGCAGTACTTC.

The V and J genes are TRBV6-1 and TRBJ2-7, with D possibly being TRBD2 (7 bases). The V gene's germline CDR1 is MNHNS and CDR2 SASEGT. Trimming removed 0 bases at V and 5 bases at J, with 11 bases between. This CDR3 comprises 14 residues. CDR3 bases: TGTGCCAGCAGTGAAGCGGGGGGGCCCCACGAGCAGTACTTC. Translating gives CASSEAGGPHEQYF.

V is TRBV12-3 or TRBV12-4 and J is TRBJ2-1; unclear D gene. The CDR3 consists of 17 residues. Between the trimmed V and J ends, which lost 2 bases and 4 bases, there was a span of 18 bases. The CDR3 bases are TGTGCCAGCAGTTTATATTCCCCCGGCACTCAATACAATGAGCAGTTCTTC. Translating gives CASSLYSPGTQYNEQFF.

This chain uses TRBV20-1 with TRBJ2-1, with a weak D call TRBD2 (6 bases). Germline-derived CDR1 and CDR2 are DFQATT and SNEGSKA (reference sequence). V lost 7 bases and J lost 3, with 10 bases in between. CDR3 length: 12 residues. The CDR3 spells CSVPGVYNEQFF. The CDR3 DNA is TGCAGTGTACCGGGAGTCTACAATGAGCAGTTCTTC.